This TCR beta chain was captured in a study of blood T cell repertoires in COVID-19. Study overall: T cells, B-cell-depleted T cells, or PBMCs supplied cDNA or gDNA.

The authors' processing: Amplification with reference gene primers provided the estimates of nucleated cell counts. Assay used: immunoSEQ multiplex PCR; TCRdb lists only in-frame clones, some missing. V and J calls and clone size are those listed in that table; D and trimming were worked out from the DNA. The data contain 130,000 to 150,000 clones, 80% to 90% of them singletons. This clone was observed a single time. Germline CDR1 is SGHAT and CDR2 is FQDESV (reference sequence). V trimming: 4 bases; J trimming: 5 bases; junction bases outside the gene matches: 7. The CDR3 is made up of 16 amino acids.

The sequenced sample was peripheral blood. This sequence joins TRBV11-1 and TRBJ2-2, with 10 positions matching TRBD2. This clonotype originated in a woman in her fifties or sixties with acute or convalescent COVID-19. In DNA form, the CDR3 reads TGTGCCAGCAGCTCCAGCGGGAGGGAGTATACCGGGGAGCTGTTTTTT. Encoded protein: CASSSSGREYTGELFF.